This T cell receptor (beta chain) was identified in a study of blood T cell repertoires in COVID-19. As for the study in general: Sites across the United States, Italy and Spain contributed samples from acute and convalescent COVID-19.

Original processing notes: Amplification with reference gene primers provided the estimates of nucleated cell counts. TCRdb's table, derived via immunoSEQ multiplex PCR, lists solely in-frame clones and lacks some. Clone size and the V and J calls come from that table; the DNA yielded D and trimming. The sample contains roughly 70,000 clones, around nine tenths of which appear only once. The ends lost 3 bases at V and 0 bases at J; junction bases unmatched: 7. Germline-derived CDR1 and CDR2 are SGHVS and FQNEAQ. This CDR3 has 16 residues. The sequencing input was peripheral blood. The chain employs TRBV7-8 and TRBJ1-1; TRBD1 matches at 7 bases. This sequence originates from a woman older than 75 with acute or convalescent COVID-19. The chain's CDR3 is CASSFAGGIMNTEAFF. The DNA of the CDR3 is TGTGCCAGCAGCTTTGCAGGGGGAATAATGAACACTGAAGCTTTCTTT.